This TCR beta chain was profiled in a study of T cell clones after liver transplantation. Study information: Pre-transplant mixed lymphocyte reactions yielded third-party-reactive TCRbeta sequences as comparators for graft-donor-reactive sequences. Tolerant meant at least one year fully off immunosuppression without liver enzymes above twice normal.

TCRbeta sequences of proliferating CFSE-low MLR cells were labeled alloreactive. On this clone: The target antigen is unknown.

The CDR3 totals 13 residues. V gave up 6 bases and J gave up 0 bases, with 9 bases separating them. Germline V gene sequence: CDR1 SGHNT, CDR2 YENEEA. Assay: immunoSEQ multiplex PCR; the TCRdb copy retains only in-frame clones and omits some. The data contain over a thousand clones, less than 35% of them singletons. The receptor was derived from a human patient who received a liver transplant. T cells may partly derive from the graft donor. The sequenced sample was CD8+ T cells from PBMCs cultured with third-party cells. The chain links TRBV11-3 to TRBJ2-7, with a tentative D call TRBD1 (5 bases). DNA of the CDR3: TGTGCCAGCAGGGACATCAACTCCTACGAGCAGTACTTC. Translation: CASRDINSYEQYF.